One and the same sample provided the 10 T cell receptor beta chains below, sequenced in a study of identical twins. From the 5' RACE reads, TCRdb called clonotypes with MiXCR, one entry per CDR3 protein. In the table there are about 810,000 distinct CDR3 sequences, more than 9% of which are singletons. The data also belong to a second study, concerning yellow fever vaccine responses in identical twins.

Sequencing was performed on PBMCs. Every receptor here comes from a woman under 30 in good health.

This clonotype has a handful of counts. The chain combines TRBV11-2 with TRBJ2-5; no clear D. The CDR3 consists of 14 residues. Germline V lookup: CDR1 SGHAT, CDR2 FQNNGV. Between the trimmed V and J ends, which lost 5 bases and 4 bases, there was a span of 14 bases. The chain's CDR3 is CASSLSRWTETQYF. In nucleotides, the CDR3 is TGTGCCAGCAGCCTGAGTAGGTGGACAGAGACCCAGTACTTC.

The chain carries TRBV18 and TRBJ2-7; TRBD1 matches at 9 bases. Germline CDR1 is KGHSH and CDR2 is LQKENI. This CDR3 is built from 14 residues. The J segment lost 4 bases and the V segment lost 1 base, leaving 2 bases of the junction unmatched. DNA for the CDR3: TGTGCCAGCTCACCACAGGGACAGGGATACGAGCAGTACGTC. It is translated as CASSPQGQGYEQYV.

This clonotype has just a few counts. The rearrangement links TRBV28 to TRBJ1-6, with 7 bases fitting TRBD1. The germline CDR1 and CDR2 sequences are MDHEN and SYDVKM. Germline trimming cut 6 bases from V and 7 bases from J; bases unmatched to any gene: 9. This CDR3 contains 15 residues. The CDR3 DNA reads TGTGCCAGCAGGGAACAGGGGATGAACAATTCACCCCTCCACTTT. Its translation: CASREQGMNNSPLHF.

The sample holds many counts of this clonotype. The chain is built from TRBV7-9 and TRBJ2-1; D is undetermined. Germline V gene lookup returns CDR1 SEHNR and CDR2 FQNEAQ (reference sequence). There are 14 residues in the CDR3. V shed 5 bases and J shed 1 base, with 9 bases lying between them. CDR3 sequence: CASSLENSYNEQFF. The CDR3 DNA follows: TGTGCCAGCAGCCTAGAGAATTCCTACAATGAGCAGTTCTTC.

The sample holds a few counts of this clonotype. CDR3 sequence reads: CSLIAGGPYEQYF. DNA of the CDR3: TGCAGTCTAATAGCGGGAGGGCCCTACGAGCAGTACTTC. The genes are TRBV20-1 and TRBJ2-7; 11 positions agree with TRBD2. CDR1 DFQATT and CDR2 SNEGSKA come from the germline V gene (reference sequence). The CDR3 has 13 residues. Trimming removed 8 bases from V and 2 bases from J; junction bases left unmatched: 5.

This clonotype was recorded at least ten times. This CDR3 reads CASSYGLAGDNEQFF. DNA of the CDR3: TGTGCCAGCAGTTACGGACTAGCGGGAGACAATGAGCAGTTCTTC. V gene TRBV12-3 or TRBV12-4 combines with J gene TRBJ2-1, with 13 bases matching TRBD2. The V segment lost 4 bases and the J segment 5 bases; nucleotides outside the gene matches: 2. CDR3 size: 15 residues.

This clonotype occurred many times. An end of the junction does not agree with germline; a read error may underlie this. The rearrangement uses TRBV28 and TRBJ2-1, with 7 bases aligning to TRBD2. This CDR3 comprises 12 residues. CDR1 and CDR2 from the germline V gene are MDHEN and SYDVKM. CDR3 coding DNA: TGTGCCAGCAGTTTCCTCGGGACTAAAGGGATCTTC. Translating it yields CASSFLGTKGIF.

The table lists this clonotype with a few counts. The chain couples TRBV4-1 to TRBJ2-4, with 8 bases aligning to TRBD1. V trimming: 3 bases; J trimming: 8 bases; junction bases outside the gene matches: 3. The CDR3 runs to 13 residues. Per germline, CDR1 MGHRA and CDR2 YSYEKL. The CDR3 DNA is TGCGCCAGCAGCCACGGACAGGGTTACATTCAGTACTTC. This sequence encodes CASSHGQGYIQYF.

This clonotype has ten or more counts. The chain carries TRBV29-1 and TRBJ2-2; 7 bases line up with TRBD1. With V trimmed by 6 bases and J by 3 bases, 10 bases remained unmatched. Per germline, CDR1 SQVTM and CDR2 ANQGSEA. The CDR3 consists of 15 residues. The CDR3 spells CSVILQGRYTGELFF. The DNA of the CDR3 is TGCAGCGTAATACTACAGGGGCGGTACACCGGGGAGCTGTTTTTT.

This clonotype was seen a handful of times. This CDR3 is CASSQGGARNQPQHF. The CDR3 nucleotides are TGTGCCAGCAGCCAAGGAGGGGCGCGCAATCAGCCCCAGCATTTT. This chain uses TRBV7-2 with TRBJ1-5; D is possibly TRBD1 (5 bases). CDR3 length equals 15 residues. The V end lost 5 bases, the J end lost 2 bases, and 13 bases lay between the germline ends. Germline V lookup: CDR1 SGHTA, CDR2 FQGNSA.